The 9 T cell receptor beta chains presented below share a single source sample, sequenced in a study of CD8 T cells in Susac syndrome. RNA in amounts of about 0.5 to 1 ug was reverse transcribed with random hexamers. Each CDR3 protein is one row after TCRdb ran MiXCR on the immunoSEQ multiplex PCR reads. The sample carries approximately 210,000 distinct CDR3 sequences, 95% recorded once. Material: CD4+ T cells from PBMCs. All receptors derive from a human donor with multiple sclerosis.

The chain combines TRBV15 with TRBJ1-1; D perhaps matches TRBD1 (5 bases). The CDR3 has 14 amino acids. Germline V lookup: CDR1 LNHNV, CDR2 YYDKDF (reference sequence). V was clipped by 5 bases and J by 0 bases, with 10 bases between them. CDR3 region: CATSRNRLNTEAFF. The CDR3 coding sequence is TGTGCCACCAGCCGGAACAGGCTGAACACTGAAGCTTTCTTT.

The CDR3 region has the DNA TGTGCCAGCAGCCATCGGGGTAGAGAGACCCAGTACTTC. Residues: CASSHRGRETQYF. The chain uses TRBV25-1 and TRBJ2-5, with D possibly matching TRBD2 (5 bases). The CDR3 runs 13 residues. CDR1 is MGHDK, CDR2 SYGVNS, per germline. With 6 bases removed from V and 4 bases from J, the gap between germline ends came to 12 bases.

CDR3 DNA: TGTGCCAGCAGACCCTCGGGGGGGACTAACCCAAACATTCAGTACTTC. Translation: CASRPSGGTNPNIQYF. The V and J genes are TRBV12-3 or TRBV12-4 and TRBJ2-4; 8 bases match TRBD2. Germline trimming cut 6 bases from V and 6 bases from J; bases unmatched to any gene: 13. The CDR3 consists of 16 residues.

The J gene is TRBJ1-1, the V gene TRBV29-1, with a weak D call TRBD1 (5 bases). The germline V and J ends were trimmed by 7 bases and 3 bases, with 9 bases remaining between them. The length of the CDR3 is 11 residues. Germline CDR1 and CDR2: SQVTM and ANQGSEA. The CDR3 is CSDSGDTEAFF. The CDR3, as DNA: TGCAGCGATTCGGGGGACACTGAAGCTTTCTTT.

Here the CDR3 DNA reads TGCAGTGCTAGCTCCCTCGAAAAGGGGGAGTTCTTC. The encoded protein is CSASSLEKGEFF. This sequence joins TRBV20-1 and TRBJ2-1; maybe TRBD1 (6 bases). CDR3 length equals 12 residues. Germline V gives CDR1 DFQATT, CDR2 SNEGSKA (reference sequence). V was pared by 3 bases and J by 14 bases, with 17 bases between.

This CDR3 reads CSAREREQYF. The CDR3, as DNA: TGCAGTGCTAGAGAACGCGAGCAGTACTTC. This chain links TRBV20-1 with TRBJ2-7; D gene uncertain. The CDR3 has 10 amino acids. V dropped 0 bases and J dropped 6 bases, with 3 bases sitting between them. Germline V gives CDR1 DFQATT, CDR2 SNEGSKA (reference sequence).

V and J are TRBV18 and TRBJ2-7; TRBD1 matches at 11 bases. The CDR3 consists of 15 residues. Germline V gene sequence: CDR1 KGHSH, CDR2 LQKENI. Germline trimming cut 0 bases from V and 5 bases from J; bases unmatched to any gene: 3. The CDR3 sequence: CASSPPGTGGHEQYF. The CDR3 nucleotides read TGTGCCAGCTCACCACCTGGGACAGGGGGGCACGAGCAGTACTTC.

V gene TRBV29-1 combines with J gene TRBJ1-5; 8 bases agree with TRBD1. The CDR3 runs 13 residues. Germline CDR1 SQVTM, CDR2 ANQGSEA. V was clipped by 6 bases and J by 6 bases; unmatched bases: 7. CDR3: CSVATGGSQPQHF. The CDR3 DNA reads as TGCAGCGTGGCTACAGGGGGGTCTCAGCCCCAGCATTTT.

The chain is built from TRBV12-3 or TRBV12-4 and TRBJ1-1; unclear D gene. This CDR3 is built from 12 residues. Trimming left V 3 bases short and J 6 bases short, with 8 bases between. In nucleotides, the CDR3 is TGTGCCAGCAGTTTCCGGGGTGCTGAAGCTTTCTTT. Protein sequence: CASSFRGAEAFF.